Listed below are T cell receptor beta chains from one sample, sequenced in a study of T cells in Graves' hyperthyroidism and ophthalmopathy. One entry per CDR3 protein, called by TCRdb with MiXCR from the multiplex PCR reads. This sample has roughly 500,000 distinct CDR3 sequences; just over 45% occur once, and the top ten carry 15% to 20%. Sequenced material: peripheral blood or thyroid tissue (not recorded which). These receptors were collected from an adult woman with Graves' disease, either hyperthyroidism or ophthalmopathy (not recorded which). CDR3s include the opening cysteine and the closing phenylalanine or tryptophan. A D gene is named only where the DNA matches it firmly. Not every row has a clone size; where given, it reads once, few, many or a size class.

D,J,size,V,DNA,CDR3
-,TRBJ2-5,-,TRBV28,TGTGCCAGCAGATCTTCGACGGGGGCTACCAGAGAGACCCAGTACTTC,CASRSSTGATRETQYF
-,TRBJ1-5,-,TRBV5-1,TGTGCCAGCAGCTTGTATGGGGCCACCAATCAGCCCCAGCATTTT,CASSLYGATNQPQHF
-,TRBJ1-6,-,TRBV10-3,TGTGCCATCAGTGAGGAGGGGCAGTTACATTCACCCCTCCACTTT,CAISEEGQLHSPLHF
-,TRBJ2-7,once,TRBV29-1,TGCAGCGTTGTGGTTAGCTCCTACGAGCAGTACTTC,CSVVVSSYEQYF
-,TRBJ1-5,-,TRBV19,TGTGCCAGTGATGACAGGCGTCGTCAGCCCCAGCATTTT,CASDDRRRQPQHF
-,TRBJ2-7,many,TRBV7-6,TGTGCCAGCAGCTTAGGAGTCAGGGCCTACGAGCAGTACTTC,CASSLGVRAYEQYF
-,TRBJ1-4,-,TRBV7-2,TGTGCCAGCAGCTCAATCGGGTCAGGCGAAAAACTGTTTTTT,CASSSIGSGEKLFF
-,TRBJ2-5,many,TRBV7-9,TGTGCCAGCAGCTTAATCGGCGGGCGGGATATCCTCCTAGAGACCCAGTACTTC,CASSLIGGRDILLETQYF
-,TRBJ1-5,-,TRBV6-4,TGTGCCAGCAGTGATTCCACGGGGGTCAATCAGCCCCAGCATTTT,CASSDSTGVNQPQHF
-,TRBJ1-1,once,TRBV2,TGTGCCAGAGGACAGACGAACACTGAAGCTTTCTTT,CARGQTNTEAFF
-,TRBJ2-2,-,TRBV14,TGTGCCAGCAGCCCCAAGATGTTCGCGAACACCGGGGAGCTGTTTTTT,CASSPKMFANTGELFF
TRBD2,TRBJ2-2,-,TRBV4-1,TGCGCCAGCAGCCAATTTGTTAGCGGGAGCTCTGGGGAGCTGTTTTTT,CASSQFVSGSSGELFF
-,TRBJ2-3,-,TRBV10-2,TGCGCCAGCAGTGTCCAGGGGACAGATACGCAGTATTTT,CASSVQGTDTQYF
TRBD1,TRBJ1-1,many,TRBV11-3,TGTGCCAGCAGCGCCGGGACAGGGAAGGGGGTTAAGAACACTGAAGCTTTCTTT,CASSAGTGKGVKNTEAFF